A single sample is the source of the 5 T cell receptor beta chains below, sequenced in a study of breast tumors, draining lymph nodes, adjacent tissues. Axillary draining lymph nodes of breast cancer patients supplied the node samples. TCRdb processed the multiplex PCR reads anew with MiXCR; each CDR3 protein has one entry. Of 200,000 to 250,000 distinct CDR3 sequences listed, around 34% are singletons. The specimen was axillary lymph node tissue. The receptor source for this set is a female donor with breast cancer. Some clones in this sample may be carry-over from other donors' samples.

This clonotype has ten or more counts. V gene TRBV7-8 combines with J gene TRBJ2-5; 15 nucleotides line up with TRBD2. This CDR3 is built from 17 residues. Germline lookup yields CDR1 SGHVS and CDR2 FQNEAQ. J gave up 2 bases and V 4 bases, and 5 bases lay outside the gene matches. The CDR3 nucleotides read TGTGCCAGCAGCTCGGGGACTAGCGGGAGGCGACAAGAGACCCAGTACTTC. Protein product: CASSSGTSGRRQETQYF.

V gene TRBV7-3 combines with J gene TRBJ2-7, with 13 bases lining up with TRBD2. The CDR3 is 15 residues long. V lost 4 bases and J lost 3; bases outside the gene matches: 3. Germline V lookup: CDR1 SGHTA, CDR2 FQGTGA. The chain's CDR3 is CASSSGLAGFYEQYF. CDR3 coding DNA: TGTGCCAGCAGCTCGGGACTAGCGGGGTTCTACGAGCAGTACTTC.

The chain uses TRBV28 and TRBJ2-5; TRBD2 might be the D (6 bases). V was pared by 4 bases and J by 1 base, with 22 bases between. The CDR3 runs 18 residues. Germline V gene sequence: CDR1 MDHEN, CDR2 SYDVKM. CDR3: CASSSFGRGWRAQETQYF. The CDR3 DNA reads TGTGCCAGCAGTTCCTTTGGTCGGGGATGGAGGGCCCAAGAGACCCAGTACTTC.

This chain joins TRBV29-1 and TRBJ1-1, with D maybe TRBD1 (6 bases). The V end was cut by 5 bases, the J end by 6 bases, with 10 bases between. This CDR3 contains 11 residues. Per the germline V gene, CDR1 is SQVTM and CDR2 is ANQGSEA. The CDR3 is CSVRPGAEAFF. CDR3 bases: TGCAGCGTTCGACCAGGGGCTGAAGCTTTCTTT. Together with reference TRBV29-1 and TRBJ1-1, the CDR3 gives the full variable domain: SAVISQKPSRDICQRGTSLTIQCQVDSQVTMMFWYRQQPGQSLTLIATANQGSEATYESGFVIDKFPISRPNLTFSTLTVSNMSPEDSSIYLCSVRPGAEAFFGQGTRLTVV.

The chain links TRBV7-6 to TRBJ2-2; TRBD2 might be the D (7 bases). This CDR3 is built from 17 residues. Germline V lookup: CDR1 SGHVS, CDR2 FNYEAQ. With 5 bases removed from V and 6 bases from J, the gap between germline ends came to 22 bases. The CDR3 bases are TGTGCCAGCAGCCATCTCTCTCTAGGGGGGGCGTCCGGGGAGCTGTTTTTT. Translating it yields CASSHLSLGGASGELFF.